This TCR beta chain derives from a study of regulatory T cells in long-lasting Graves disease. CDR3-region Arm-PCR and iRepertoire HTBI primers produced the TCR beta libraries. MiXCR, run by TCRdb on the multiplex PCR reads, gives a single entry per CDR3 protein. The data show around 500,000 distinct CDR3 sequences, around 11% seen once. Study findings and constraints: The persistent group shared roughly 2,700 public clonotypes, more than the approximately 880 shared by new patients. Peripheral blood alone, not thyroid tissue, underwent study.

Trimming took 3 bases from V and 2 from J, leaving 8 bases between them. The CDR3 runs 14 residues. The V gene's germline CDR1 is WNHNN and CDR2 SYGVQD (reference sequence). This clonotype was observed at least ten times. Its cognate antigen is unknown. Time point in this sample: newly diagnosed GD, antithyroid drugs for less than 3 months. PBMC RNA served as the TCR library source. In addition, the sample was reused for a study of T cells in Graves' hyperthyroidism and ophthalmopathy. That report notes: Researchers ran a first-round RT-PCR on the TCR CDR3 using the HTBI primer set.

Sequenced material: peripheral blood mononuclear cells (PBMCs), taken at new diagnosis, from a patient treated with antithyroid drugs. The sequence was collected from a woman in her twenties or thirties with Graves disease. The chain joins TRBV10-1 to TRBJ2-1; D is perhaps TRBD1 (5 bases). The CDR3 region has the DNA TGCGCCAGCAGTGACAGGGTGGCCTACAATGAGCAGTTCTTC. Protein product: CASSDRVAYNEQFF.